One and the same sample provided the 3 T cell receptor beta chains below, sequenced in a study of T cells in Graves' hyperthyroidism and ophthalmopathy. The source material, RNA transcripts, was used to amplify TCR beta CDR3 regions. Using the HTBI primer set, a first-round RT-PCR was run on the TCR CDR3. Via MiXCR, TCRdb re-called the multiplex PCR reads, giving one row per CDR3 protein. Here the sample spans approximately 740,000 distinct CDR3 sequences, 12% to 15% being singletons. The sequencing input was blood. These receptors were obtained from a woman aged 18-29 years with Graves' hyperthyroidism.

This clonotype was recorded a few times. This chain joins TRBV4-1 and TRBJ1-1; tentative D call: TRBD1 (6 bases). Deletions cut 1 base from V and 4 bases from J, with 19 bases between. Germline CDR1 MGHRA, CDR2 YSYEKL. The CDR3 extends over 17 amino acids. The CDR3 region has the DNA TGCGCCAGCAGCCAAGCAGCCCTCAGGGGCCGGTCCACTGAAGCTTTCTTT. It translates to CASSQAALRGRSTEAFF.

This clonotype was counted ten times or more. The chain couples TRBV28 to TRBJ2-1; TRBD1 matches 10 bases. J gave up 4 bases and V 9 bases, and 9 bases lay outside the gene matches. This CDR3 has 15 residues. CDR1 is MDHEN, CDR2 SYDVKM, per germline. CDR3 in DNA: TGTGCCAGTTGGGCAGGACAGGGGGGATACAATGAGCAGTTCTTC. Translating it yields CASWAGQGGYNEQFF.

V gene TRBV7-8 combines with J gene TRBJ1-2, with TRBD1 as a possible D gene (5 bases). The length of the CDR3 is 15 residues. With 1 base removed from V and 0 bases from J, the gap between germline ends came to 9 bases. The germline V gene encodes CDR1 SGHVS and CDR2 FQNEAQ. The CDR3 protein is CASSLVKTANYGYTF. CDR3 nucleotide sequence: TGTGCCAGCAGCTTAGTGAAGACAGCTAACTATGGCTACACCTTC.